The 12 T cell receptor beta chains in this list originate from one sample, sequenced in a study of T-cell memory formation after mild COVID-19. TCRdb analysed the 5' RACE reads with MiXCR anew, one entry per CDR3 protein. Here the sample spans some 100,000 distinct CDR3 sequences, approximately 12% being singletons. Sample: PBMCs or a T cell subset sorted from them (not recorded which). The receptors derive from a man between 18 and 35 years old who had mild COVID-19 (a few samples of this study predate the infection). Cell type and time point are not known.

The V and J genes are TRBV7-2 and TRBJ1-6; D gene uncertain. Trimming took off 4 bases at V and 7 bases at J, with 14 bases between the two ends. This CDR3 contains 15 residues. Germline V gene data show CDR1 as SGHTA and CDR2 as FQGNSA. In DNA, the CDR3 is TGTGCCAGCAGCTACCTCGCGCAATTGAATTCACCCCTCCACTTT. Its translation: CASSYLAQLNSPLHF.

The V call is TRBV7-8, the J call TRBJ1-1; 7 bases match TRBD1. This CDR3 comprises 16 residues. Per the germline V gene, CDR1 is SGHVS and CDR2 is FQNEAQ. Germline trimming cut 6 bases from V and 1 base from J; bases unmatched to any gene: 11. CDR3: CASRRGGTVENTEAFF. CDR3 in DNA: TGTGCCAGCAGGCGAGGAGGGACAGTGGAGAACACTGAAGCTTTCTTT.

This chain connects TRBV6-2 or TRBV6-3 to TRBJ1-1; D is perhaps TRBD1 (5 bases). V gave up 3 bases and J gave up 1 base, with 12 bases separating them. This CDR3 contains 15 residues. Germline V gene data show CDR1 as MNHEY and CDR2 as SVGEGT. The CDR3 nucleotides read TGTGCCAGCAGTTATTATCTCCAGGGGAACACTGAAGCTTTCTTT. Translation gives CASSYYLQGNTEAFF.

The chain joins TRBV2 to TRBJ2-2; 7 bases align to TRBD1. Looked up from germline, CDR1 is SNHLY and CDR2 is FYNNEI. Unmatched junction bases numbered 15, after V lost 6 bases and J lost 5 bases. The CDR3 sequence is 17 residues long. The CDR3 protein is CASSRDSLLYITGELFF. CDR3 nucleotides: TGTGCCAGCAGCCGGGACAGTTTACTTTATATTACCGGGGAGCTGTTTTTT.

The chain links TRBV4-3 to TRBJ2-3; 12 bases match TRBD2. Germline V gene lookup returns CDR1 LGHNA and CDR2 YSLEER. The CDR3 has 15 amino acids. J gave up 5 bases and V 0 bases, and 0 bases lay outside the gene matches. Here the CDR3 DNA reads TGCGCCAGCAGCCAAGAGGGACTAGCGGGAGATACGCAGTATTTT. It translates to CASSQEGLAGDTQYF.

This clonotype was counted between two and nine times. The rearrangement links TRBV7-9 to TRBJ1-1, with D maybe TRBD1 (6 bases). The germline V gene encodes CDR1 SEHNR and CDR2 FQNEAQ (reference sequence). Trimming removed 8 bases from V and 4 bases from J, with 11 bases in between. The CDR3 contains 12 residues. The CDR3 spells CASSAGATEAFF. The DNA of the CDR3 is TGTGCCAGCTCTGCGGGGGCCACTGAAGCTTTCTTT.

The chain recombines TRBV24-1 with TRBJ2-3, with TRBD2 matching over 12 bases. The CDR3 totals 18 residues. The V and J ends lost 4 bases and 1 base, in that order; junction bases with no gene match: 8. The germline gives CDR1 KGHDR, CDR2 SFDVKD. DNA of the CDR3: TGTGCCACCAGTGAAACGACTAGCGGGGGATCCCGCACAGATACGCAGTATTTT. Translated, it gives CATSETTSGGSRTDTQYF.

The V gene is TRBV27, the J gene TRBJ2-1; a possible D gene is TRBD2 (7 bases). Germline values: CDR1 MNHEY, CDR2 SMNVEV (reference sequence). V lost 7 bases to trimming and J lost 3 bases, with 13 bases between them. This CDR3 has 14 amino acids. CDR3 coding DNA: TGTGCCAGCACATCGGGGGGCGTCTACAATGAGCAGTTCTTC. It encodes CASTSGGVYNEQFF.

This clonotype was counted a few times. The chain combines TRBV7-9 with TRBJ1-6; D possibly corresponds to TRBD1 (6 bases). Germline V lookup: CDR1 SEHNR, CDR2 FQNEAQ (reference sequence). V was clipped by 1 base and J by 7 bases, with 14 bases between them. The CDR3 loop spans 16 amino acids. Written as DNA, the CDR3 is TGTGCCAGCAGCTTAGGGACAGTCCTCCGAAATTCACCCCTCCACTTT. It translates to CASSLGTVLRNSPLHF.

This clonotype appeared a few times. This chain uses TRBV7-9 with TRBJ2-7, with D uncertain. CDR1 is SEHNR, CDR2 FQNEAQ, per germline (reference sequence). The V and J ends lost 6 bases and 3 bases respectively, with 15 bases between them. The CDR3 is 14 amino acids. CDR3 loop: CASSTAVRLYEQYF. CDR3 in DNA: TGTGCCAGCAGTACAGCTGTTAGGCTCTACGAGCAGTACTTC. The entire variable domain, with the rest obtained from reference TRBV7-9 and TRBJ2-7, is as follows: DTGVSQNPRHKITKRGQNVTFRCDPISEHNRLYWYRQTLGQGPEFLTYFQNEAQLEKSRLLSDRFSAERPKGSFSTLEIQRTEQGDSAMYLCASSTAVRLYEQYFGPGTRLTVT.

This clonotype was detected only a few times. This chain links TRBV6-2 or TRBV6-3 with TRBJ1-5; D call uncertain. The V end was cut by 7 bases, the J end by 5 bases, with 9 bases between. Germline CDR1 and CDR2: MNHEY and SVGEGT. The CDR3 runs to 12 residues. The CDR3 region has the DNA TGTGCCAGCAACAGAGGGTATCAGCCCCAGCATTTT. The encoded protein is CASNRGYQPQHF.

V usage is TRBV12-3 or TRBV12-4 and J usage is TRBJ2-1, with TRBD2 matching 11 bases. The CDR3 consists of 17 residues. V shed 3 bases and J 9 bases; nucleotides not matched to a gene: 13. Here the CDR3 DNA reads TGTGCCAGCAGTTTCGGTAGCGGGAGGGCCCTCGGCAGTGAGCAGTTCTTC. Residues: CASSFGSGRALGSEQFF.